The rows below give T cell receptor beta chains drawn from one sample of a study of OX40 agonist ivuxolimab in advanced cancers. Sequencing used immunoSEQ multiplex PCR; TCRdb keeps in-frame clones, though not all of them. The table includes more than 65,000 clones, 88% detected once. Material: CD4+ or CD8+ T cells sorted from blood, obtained in a trial of the OX40 agonist ivuxolimab. All receptors come from an adult with an advanced solid tumor such as melanoma, head and neck, liver or kidney cancer. Both conserved end residues are part of each CDR3. The D gene is left open where the match is weak. Some rows have no size entry. The others give once, few or many, or a class for an expanded clone.

clone_size: NA; j_call: TRBJ1-1; cdr3_length: 13; d_call: NA; v_call: TRBV27; cdr3_nt: TGTGCCAGCAGTTGGTACAGGGCTACTGAAGCTTTCTTT; cdr3_aa: CASSWYRATEAFF
clone_size: NA; j_call: TRBJ1-2; cdr3_length: 12; d_call: NA; v_call: TRBV6-5; cdr3_nt: TGTGCCAGCAGTTGGGGCCAAGGGGTCCTAACCTTC; cdr3_aa: CASSWGQGVLTF
clone_size: NA; j_call: TRBJ1-2; cdr3_length: 16; d_call: NA; v_call: TRBV6-5; cdr3_nt: TGTGCCAGCAGTTTTTTTCCGCCCTCGGGGAACTATGGCTACACCTTC; cdr3_aa: CASSFFPPSGNYGYTF
clone_size: few; j_call: TRBJ1-1; cdr3_length: 14; d_call: NA; v_call: TRBV15; cdr3_nt: TGTGCCACCCGGCAGGGGTCCATGAACACTGAAGCTTTCTTT; cdr3_aa: CATRQGSMNTEAFF
clone_size: NA; j_call: TRBJ2-3; cdr3_length: 13; d_call: NA; v_call: TRBV9; cdr3_nt: TGTGCCAGCAGCGTATCACAGGCAGATACGCAGTATTTT; cdr3_aa: CASSVSQADTQYF
clone_size: NA; j_call: TRBJ2-3; cdr3_length: 15; d_call: TRBD2; v_call: TRBV10-3; cdr3_nt: TGTGCCATCAGTCCGGGACTAGTCTCCACAGATACGCAGTATTTT; cdr3_aa: CAISPGLVSTDTQYF
clone_size: once; j_call: TRBJ2-7; cdr3_length: 14; d_call: TRBD2; v_call: TRBV5-1; cdr3_nt: TGCGCCAGCAGCTTAGGACTAGCGGGGGGCGAGCAGTACTTC; cdr3_aa: CASSLGLAGGEQYF
clone_size: NA; j_call: TRBJ2-6; cdr3_length: 18; d_call: NA; v_call: TRBV27; cdr3_nt: TGTGCCAGCAGACTCATGGGGCGCGGCTTAACTGGGGCCAACGTCCTGACTTTC; cdr3_aa: CASRLMGRGLTGANVLTF
clone_size: once; j_call: TRBJ2-5; cdr3_length: 13; d_call: TRBD1; v_call: TRBV10-2; cdr3_nt: TGCGCCAGCAGAGACAGGGGGCAAGAGACCCAGTACTTC; cdr3_aa: CASRDRGQETQYF
clone_size: once; j_call: TRBJ2-7; cdr3_length: 14; d_call: NA; v_call: TRBV5-1; cdr3_nt: TGCGCCAGCAGCCCGGGGACGACCTCCTACGAGCAGTACTTC; cdr3_aa: CASSPGTTSYEQYF
clone_size: NA; j_call: TRBJ1-6; cdr3_length: 16; d_call: NA; v_call: TRBV7-8; cdr3_nt: TGTGCCAGCAGCGGATCAGGGAGCTCCTATAATTCACCCCTCCACTTT; cdr3_aa: CASSGSGSSYNSPLHF
clone_size: NA; j_call: TRBJ2-5; cdr3_length: 15; d_call: TRBD1; v_call: TRBV27; cdr3_nt: TGTGCCAGCCGACAGGGCCAAAGTAGACAAGAGACCCAGTACTTC; cdr3_aa: CASRQGQSRQETQYF
clone_size: NA; j_call: TRBJ1-5; cdr3_length: 13; d_call: NA; v_call: TRBV5-1; cdr3_nt: TGCGCCAGCAGCTTGCGGCAGGGTCAGCCCCAGCATTTT; cdr3_aa: CASSLRQGQPQHF
clone_size: NA; j_call: TRBJ2-5; cdr3_length: 14; d_call: NA; v_call: TRBV5-1; cdr3_nt: TGCGCCAGCAGCTTGGTTCCGGGACAAGAGACCCAGTACTTC; cdr3_aa: CASSLVPGQETQYF
clone_size: NA; j_call: TRBJ2-7; cdr3_length: 12; d_call: NA; v_call: TRBV11-3; cdr3_nt: TGTGCCAGCAGCTCTCGGAACACCGAGCAGTACTTC; cdr3_aa: CASSSRNTEQYF